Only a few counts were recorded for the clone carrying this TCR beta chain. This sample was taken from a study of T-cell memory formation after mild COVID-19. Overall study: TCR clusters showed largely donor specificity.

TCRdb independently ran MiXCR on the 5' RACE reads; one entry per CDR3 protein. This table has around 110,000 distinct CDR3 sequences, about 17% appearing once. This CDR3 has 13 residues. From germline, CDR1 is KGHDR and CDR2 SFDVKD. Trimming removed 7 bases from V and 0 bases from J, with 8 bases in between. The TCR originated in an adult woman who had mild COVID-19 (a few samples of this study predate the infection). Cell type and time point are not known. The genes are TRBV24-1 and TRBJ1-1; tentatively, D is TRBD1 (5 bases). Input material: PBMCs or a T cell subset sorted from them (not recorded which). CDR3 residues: CATRQGVNTEAFF. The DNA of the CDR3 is TGTGCCACCAGACAAGGGGTGAACACTGAAGCTTTCTTT.